In its sample, the clone carrying this T cell receptor (beta chain) was seen once. No antigen is known for it. A junction boundary mismatches the germline segment, possibly from a read error. These data are taken from a study of blood T cells in healthy people across ages. Study-wide results and caveats: Roughly linear declines in TCR beta diversity per million T cells occurred with age.

PCR was performed a second time for 7 to 11 cycles using a sample-barcoded 5' primer and a J-beta primer mix. TCRdb independently ran MiXCR on the 5' RACE reads; one entry per CDR3 protein. Among fewer than 2,000,000 distinct CDR3 sequences listed, about 31% were seen once. The CDR3 is 17 residues long. Germline CDR1 LGHDT, CDR2 YNNKEL (reference sequence). Sequencing was carried out using blood. This TCR derives from a woman in her 30s in good health. The chain recombines TRBV3-1 with TRBJ2-7, with 13 bases fitting TRBD2. The CDR3 loop reads CASSHYGLAGESYEQYF. In DNA, the CDR3 is TGTGCCAGCAGCCACTACGGACTAGCGGGAGAGTCCTATGAGCAGTACTTC.